These 29 T cell receptor beta chains were sequenced from one sample in a study of Graves' ophthalmopathy and Graves' hyperthyroidism. Amplification of TCR beta CDR3 regions used RNA transcripts. An initial RT-PCR round employing HTBI primers preceded a second-round multiplex PCR. TCRdb reprocessed the multiplex PCR reads via MiXCR and lists one record per CDR3 protein. The data show hundreds of thousands of distinct CDR3 sequences, 45% seen once. Sequencing input: peripheral blood. These receptors originate from an adult man with Graves' ophthalmopathy.

V usage is TRBV5-1 and J usage is TRBJ1-2, with D perhaps matching TRBD1 (5 bases). The CDR3 loop spans 14 amino acids. CDR1 is SGHRS, CDR2 YFSETQ, per germline. Between the trimmed V and J ends, which lost 1 base and 4 bases, there was a span of 11 bases. The CDR3 DNA follows: TGCGCCAGCAGCTTGACAGGCGCGTTCTATGGCTACACCTTC. It specifies CASSLTGAFYGYTF.

Turning to this clonotype: This may come from a read error, since a much larger clone is one base off. V gene TRBV5-1 combines with J gene TRBJ2-2, with 7 nucleotides matching TRBD1. The germline CDR1 and CDR2 sequences are SGHRS and YFSETQ. CDR3 length equals 15 residues. DNA for the CDR3: TGCGCCAACAGCCCCGGGACAGCGAACACCGGGGAGCTGTTTTTT. Translated: CANSPGTANTGELFF.

This sequence joins TRBV10-3 and TRBJ1-5; TRBD1 might be the D (6 bases). This CDR3 is 14 amino acids long. Per germline, CDR1 ENHRY and CDR2 SYGVKD. Trimming stripped 3 bases from V and 1 base from J, with 7 bases between. CDR3 residues: CAISDTGSNQPQHF. In nucleotides, the CDR3 is TGTGCCATCAGTGATACAGGGAGCAATCAGCCCCAGCATTTT.

This clonotype was observed many times. The chain is built from TRBV7-9 and TRBJ1-2, with 10 bases that match TRBD1. The germline gives CDR1 SEHNR, CDR2 FQNEAQ (reference sequence). With V trimmed by 5 bases and J by 8 bases, 8 bases remained unmatched. The CDR3 runs 14 residues. DNA for the CDR3: TGTGCCAGCAGCAACCGGGACAGGGGAGACGGCTACACCTTC. This sequence encodes CASSNRDRGDGYTF. Complete variable domain (other parts from reference TRBV7-9 and TRBJ1-2): DTGVSQNPRHKITKRGQNVTFRCDPISEHNRLYWYRQTLGQGPEFLTYFQNEAQLEKSRLLSDRFSAERPKGSFSTLEIQRTEQGDSAMYLCASSNRDRGDGYTFGSGTRLTVV.

The chain recombines TRBV7-6 with TRBJ1-5; 10 bases fit TRBD1. The CDR3 is 14 residues long. V was pared by 5 bases and J by 14 bases, with 12 bases of the junction left unmatched. Per germline, CDR1 SGHVS and CDR2 FNYEAQ. CDR3 protein: CASSHGPGQGFEHF. CDR3 DNA: TGTGCCAGCAGCCACGGTCCGGGACAGGGGTTCGAGCATTTT. The complete variable domain, with remaining parts taken from reference TRBV7-6 and TRBJ1-5, reads GAGVSQSPRYKVTKRGQDVALRCDPISGHVSLYWYRQALGQGPEFLTYFNYEAQQDKSGLPNDRFSAERPEGSISTLTIQRTEQRDSAMYRCASSHGPGQGFEHFGDGTRLSIL.

The gene calls are TRBV10-3 and TRBJ2-7; D ambiguous. The J call may be faulty, since TRBJ2-1 better matches the DNA end. From germline, CDR1 is ENHRY and CDR2 SYGVKD. The CDR3 extends over 11 amino acids. The CDR3 region is CAISEANEQFF. As DNA, the CDR3 is TGTGCCATCAGTGAGGCCAATGAGCAGTTCTTC.

The chain employs TRBV5-8 and TRBJ1-5; TRBD1 agrees at 7 bases. Trimming cost V 2 bases and J 1 base; bases outside gene matches: 9. This CDR3 spans 17 amino acids. CDR1 and CDR2 from the germline V gene are SGHTS and YDEGEE. The CDR3 DNA sequence: TGTGCCAGCAGCTTCACTAGGGGGCGCGGAAGCAATCAGCCCCAGCATTTT. Encoded protein: CASSFTRGRGSNQPQHF.

This chain joins TRBV20-1 and TRBJ2-6, with D uncertain. V was shortened by 3 bases and J by 0 bases, with 9 bases between the two germline ends. The CDR3 extends over 15 amino acids. CDR1 and CDR2 from the germline V gene are DFQATT and SNEGSKA (reference sequence). In DNA form, the CDR3 reads TGCAGTGCTAGTGTACGGAGCTCTGGGGCCAACGTCCTGACTTTC. Its protein product is CSASVRSSGANVLTF.

This clonotype has ten or more counts. The chain combines TRBV19 with TRBJ2-7; 10 bases agree with TRBD1. This CDR3 is built from 14 residues. The V gene's germline CDR1 is LNHDA and CDR2 SQIVND (reference sequence). The ends lost 6 bases at V and 5 bases at J; junction bases unmatched: 7. The CDR3 coding sequence is TGTGCCAGTAGGTACGGGACAGGGGCCCACGAGCAGTACTTC. This encodes CASRYGTGAHEQYF.

The genes are TRBV7-9 and TRBJ2-5; D uncertain. Germline assignment: CDR1 SEHNR and CDR2 FQNEAQ (reference sequence). V dropped 5 bases and J dropped 5 bases, with 27 bases sitting between them. The CDR3 length is 18 residues. In DNA, the CDR3 is TGTGCCAGCAGCGATCTAGTAGGAGTTCAGGATGTCCGGGAGACCCAGTACTTC. It translates to CASSDLVGVQDVRETQYF.

J is TRBJ2-3 and V is TRBV7-2, with 10 bases lining up with TRBD1. Germline CDR1 and CDR2: SGHTA and FQGNSA. This CDR3 contains 14 residues. V shed 6 bases and J 6 bases; nucleotides not matched to a gene: 6. The CDR3 DNA sequence: TGTGCCAGCAGTCGACAGGGGGCTCGGGATACGCAGTATTTT. Translation: CASSRQGARDTQYF.

This rearrangement joins TRBV2 to TRBJ2-7, with D tentatively TRBD1 or TRBD2 (5 bases each). The ends were cut back, 4 bases at V and 6 bases at J, with 13 bases in the middle. The CDR3 is 13 amino acids. The germline gives CDR1 SNHLY, CDR2 FYNNEI. CDR3 in DNA: TGTGCCAGCAGTGCGGGGCGGTTGGGCGAGCAGTACTTC. Translating it yields CASSAGRLGEQYF. Full variable domain (outside the CDR3, taken from reference TRBV2 and TRBJ2-7): EPEVTQTPSHQVTQMGQEVILRCVPISNHLYFYWYRQILGQKVEFLVSFYNNEISEKSEIFDDQFSVERPDGSNFTLKIRSTKLEDSAMYFCASSAGRLGEQYFGPGTRLTVT.

V is TRBV7-3 and J is TRBJ2-5; 8 bases are shared with TRBD2. The V gene's germline CDR1 is SGHTA and CDR2 FQGTGA. The CDR3 spans 14 residues. The junction had 6 bases not matched to a gene; V was cut back by 3 bases and J by 6 bases. CDR3 protein: CASSLGSGVQTQYF. The CDR3, as DNA: TGTGCCAGCAGCTTGGGTAGCGGGGTACAGACCCAGTACTTC.

The chain uses TRBV10-3 and TRBJ2-7; TRBD1 matches at 11 bases. J was trimmed by 6 bases and V by 10 bases; bases with no gene match: 2. This CDR3 contains 11 residues. Germline V gene lookup returns CDR1 ENHRY and CDR2 SYGVKD. The CDR3 here is CATGQGAEQYF. DNA for the CDR3: TGTGCCACCGGACAGGGGGCCGAGCAGTACTTC.

The chain carries TRBV20-1 and TRBJ2-5; D is undetermined. The CDR3 contains 14 residues. Per germline, CDR1 DFQATT and CDR2 SNEGSKA (reference sequence). V gave up 0 bases and J gave up 0 bases, with 8 bases separating them. This CDR3 reads CSARENGDQETQYF. Here the CDR3 DNA reads TGCAGTGCTAGAGAAAATGGGGACCAAGAGACCCAGTACTTC.

This clonotype was seen a single time. V and J are TRBV6-5 and TRBJ1-5, with no clear D. Germline-derived CDR1 and CDR2 are MNHEY and SVGAGI. Trimming cost V 7 bases and J 3 bases, with 10 bases left between them. The CDR3 totals 13 residues. As DNA, the CDR3 is TGTGCCAGCACAGCCAGGCCCAATCAGCCCCAGCATTTT. Encoded protein: CASTARPNQPQHF.

J is TRBJ1-3 and V is TRBV7-2; D unresolved. Trimming took 6 bases from V and 2 from J, leaving 11 bases between them. The CDR3 has 14 residues. Germline V lookup: CDR1 SGHTA, CDR2 FQGNSA. The CDR3 DNA reads TGTGCCAGCAGTAAAGGCGGGGCTGGAAACACCATATATTTT. Encoded protein: CASSKGGAGNTIYF.

This clonotype was counted a few times. V gene TRBV28 combines with J gene TRBJ1-5, with D possibly TRBD1 on 5 matching bases. The V gene's germline CDR1 is MDHEN and CDR2 SYDVKM. V was shortened by 5 bases and J by 5 bases, with 10 bases between the two germline ends. This CDR3 region has 13 residues. The CDR3 reads CASSGGEYQPQHF. The CDR3 DNA reads TGTGCCAGCAGTGGGGGAGAGTATCAGCCCCAGCATTTT.

This clonotype was picked up a small number of times. V usage is TRBV29-1 and J usage is TRBJ2-7, with D hard to call. V lost 3 bases and J lost 0, with 9 bases in between. Germline V gene data show CDR1 as SQVTM and CDR2 as ANQGSEA. CDR3 length: 13 residues. The DNA of the CDR3 is TGCAGCGTTGAGGATACAGCCTCCTACGAGCAGTACTTC. Amino acid sequence: CSVEDTASYEQYF.

The CDR3 DNA reads as TGTGCCAGCAGGTGGCCAGGGGATGCCGGGGAGCCCCAGCATTTT. This sequence encodes CASRWPGDAGEPQHF. The gene calls are TRBV2 and TRBJ1-5, with D possibly matching TRBD1 (6 bases). Looked up from germline, CDR1 is SNHLY and CDR2 is FYNNEI. There are 15 residues in the CDR3. Trimming pared 6 bases from V and 8 bases from J, leaving 20 bases between.

A note on this clonotype: A clone one base away is much larger, so this may be a read error. The conserved final phenylalanine or tryptophan is absent from the CDR3, which likely points to a read error. The chain uses TRBV20-1 and TRBJ2-7, with no clear D. There are 13 residues in the CDR3. Germline V gives CDR1 DFQATT, CDR2 SNEGSKA (reference sequence). Trimming removed 6 bases from V and 1 base from J, with 13 bases in between. The CDR3 coding sequence is TGCAGTGCCGTCCTTGACGGTTCCTACGAGCAGTACCTC. This codes for CSAVLDGSYEQYL.

This clonotype was seen only a few times. V usage is TRBV7-9 and J usage is TRBJ2-5; 9 bases fit TRBD1. Losses at the gene ends were 0 bases for V and 4 bases for J; bases not matched to a gene: 3. This CDR3 contains 15 residues. CDR1 and CDR2 (germline): SEHNR, FQNEAQ (reference sequence). As DNA, the CDR3 is TGTGCCAGCAGCTTAGCCCGGACAGGGGTAGAGACCCAGTACTTC. Translation: CASSLARTGVETQYF.

This clonotype has a handful of counts. This chain links TRBV6-5 with TRBJ2-5; 8 positions match TRBD1. The V segment lost 4 bases and the J segment 5 bases; nucleotides outside the gene matches: 3. The germline V gene encodes CDR1 MNHEY and CDR2 SVGAGI. CDR3 length: 13 amino acids. CDR3 in amino acids: CASSSPGGETQYF. The CDR3 DNA sequence: TGTGCCAGCAGTTCCCCAGGGGGCGAGACCCAGTACTTC.

The chain couples TRBV10-3 to TRBJ1-2, with 9 bases identical to TRBD1. Trimming removed 6 bases from V and 5 bases from J; junction bases left unmatched: 1. From germline, CDR1 is ENHRY and CDR2 SYGVKD. CDR3 length: 12 residues. CDR3 DNA: TGTGCCATCAGCGGGACAGGGTATGGCTACACCTTC. This encodes CAISGTGYGYTF.

V is TRBV29-1 and J is TRBJ1-4; D may be TRBD1 (5 bases). Germline V gene data show CDR1 as SQVTM and CDR2 as ANQGSEA. The CDR3 length is 16 residues. The CDR3 region is CASSQATAATNEKLFF. DNA of the CDR3: TGCGCCAGCAGCCAGGCGACAGCCGCAACTAATGAAAAACTGTTTTTT.

V and J are TRBV4-2 and TRBJ1-4; 8 bases map to TRBD1. Germline V CDR1 and CDR2: LGHNA, YNFKEQ. This CDR3 region has 16 residues. The J segment lost 8 bases and the V segment lost 0 bases, leaving 8 bases of the junction unmatched. The CDR3 nucleotides are TGTGCCAGCAGCCAAGATCCAACAGGGGGAGGCGAAAAACTGTTTTTT. Protein product: CASSQDPTGGGEKLFF.

V and J are TRBV5-5 and TRBJ1-1; the D gene is possibly TRBD1 (5 bases). V was shortened by 5 bases and J by 5 bases, with 16 bases between the two germline ends. Per the germline V gene, CDR1 is SGHKS and CDR2 is YYEKEE (reference sequence). The CDR3 spans 14 residues. In DNA, the CDR3 is TGTGCCAGCAGGAACCGGGGGGAGGGGACTGAAGCTTTCTTT. Protein sequence: CASRNRGEGTEAFF.

The chain employs TRBV5-6 and TRBJ1-6, with D possibly TRBD1 on 5 matching bases. Trimming left V 5 bases short and J 8 bases short, with 8 bases between. Germline values: CDR1 SGHDT, CDR2 YYEEEE. The length of the CDR3 is 12 residues. This CDR3 is CASRLTDSPLHF. The DNA of the CDR3 is TGTGCCAGCAGACTGACAGATTCACCCCTCCACTTT. The full variable domain, its missing parts supplied by reference TRBV5-6 and TRBJ1-6, is DAGVTQSPTHLIKTRGQQVTLRCSPKSGHDTVSWYQQALGQGPQFIFQYYEEEERQRGNFPDRFSGHQFPNYSSELNVNALLLGDSALYLCASRLTDSPLHFGNGTRLTVT.

In this sample, this clonotype turned up many times. The rearrangement uses TRBV2 and TRBJ1-1; TRBD1 agrees at 8 bases. The germline gives CDR1 SNHLY, CDR2 FYNNEI. Losses at the gene ends were 4 bases for V and 4 bases for J; bases not matched to a gene: 5. The CDR3 has 14 amino acids. The CDR3, as DNA: TGTGCCAGCAGTGGGACAGGGTCGGTCACTGAAGCTTTCTTT. This encodes CASSGTGSVTEAFF.